The 23 T cell receptor beta chains given below trace back to one sample, sequenced in a study of tumor and adjacent non-tumor tissue in lung cancer. A modified ARM-PCR protocol with three rounds of nested PCR amplified TCRbeta. TCRdb re-called the multiplex PCR reads with MiXCR, one entry per CDR3 protein. Of more than 85,000 distinct CDR3 sequences in the sample, 60% to 80% were seen once. This sample's RNA came from whole unsorted tissue. The source material was lung tumor tissue. The receptors here all came from a woman in her sixties with non-small cell lung cancer.

Remarks on this clonotype: Given a much more abundant clone one base away, this may be a read error. This sequence joins TRBV6-1 and TRBJ1-2, with 8 nucleotides matching TRBD1. The junction had 4 bases not matched to a gene; V was cut back by 10 bases and J by 6 bases. Germline V CDR1 and CDR2: MNHNS, SASEGT. This CDR3 is built from 11 residues. The CDR3, as DNA: TGTGCCAACAGGACAGGGAATGGCTACACCTTC. Protein sequence: CANRTGNGYTF.

In the case of this clonotype: Just one base apart from a much larger clone, this may be a read error. The CDR3 nucleotides are TGTGCCAGCGGTTTTCAGGGAAATCAGCCCCAGCATTTT. Its translation is CASGFQGNQPQHF. The rearrangement links TRBV12-3 or TRBV12-4 to TRBJ1-5; D may be TRBD1 (5 bases). CDR3 length equals 13 residues.

This clonotype is a singleton in its sample. The V and J genes are TRBV11-2 and TRBJ2-1, with 11 bases fitting TRBD1. The CDR3 loop spans 16 amino acids. CDR1 and CDR2 from the germline V gene are SGHAT and FQNNGV. CDR3 in amino acids: CTSTRDRGFLDNEQFF. CDR3 nucleotides: TGTACAAGCACCCGGGACAGGGGGTTCCTAGACAATGAGCAGTTCTTC.

Concerning this clonotype itself: A junction end diverges from the germline sequence, so it may reflect a read error. This chain connects TRBV28 to TRBJ2-1, with D unclear. CDR1 MDHEN and CDR2 SYDVKM come from the germline V gene. This CDR3 region has 11 residues. CDR3 sequence: CASNLVNEQFF. As DNA, the CDR3 is TGTGCCAGCAATTTAGTTAATGAGCAGTTCTTC.

This clonotype was counted between two and nine times. Since the CDR3 does not end with the conserved phenylalanine or tryptophan, this likely comes from a read error. The rearrangement links TRBV6-2 or TRBV6-3 to TRBJ2-1; tentative D call: TRBD2 (5 bases). CDR3 length: 16 residues. Per germline, CDR1 MNHEY and CDR2 SVGEGT. Deletions cut 6 bases from V and 8 bases from J, with 23 bases between. The CDR3 DNA reads TGTGCCAGCAGCTCACCCCCTAGCAAGGAAATCCATGAGCAGTTCCTC. This gives the protein CASSSPPSKEIHEQFL.

A remark on this clonotype: This may stem from a read error, because a much larger clone lies one nucleotide away. V gene TRBV6-2 or TRBV6-3 combines with J gene TRBJ2-2; TRBD1 matches at 9 bases. The V gene's germline CDR1 is MNHEY and CDR2 SVGEGT. This CDR3 comprises 17 residues. The CDR3 loop reads CASSYRIGTGNAGELFF. CDR3 coding DNA: TGTGCCAGCAGTTATCGAATCGGGACAGGGAACGCCGGGGAGCTGTTTTTT.

The genes are TRBV11-2 and TRBJ1-4; the D gene is possibly TRBD1 (5 bases). Per the germline V gene, CDR1 is SGHAT and CDR2 is FQNNGV. This CDR3 is 15 amino acids long. V was cut by 0 bases and J by 8 bases, with 13 bases left in between. CDR3 sequence reads: CASSLEGTPKEKLFF. The CDR3 coding sequence is TGTGCCAGCAGCTTAGAAGGGACCCCAAAAGAAAAACTGTTTTTT.

This clonotype was seen just once. Given the absence of the conserved phenylalanine or tryptophan at the CDR3 end, a read error is likely. The rearrangement joins TRBV11-2 to TRBJ1-1; D remains unclear. Germline-derived CDR1 and CDR2 are SGHAT and FQNNGV. The V gene lost 4 bases and the J gene lost 0 bases, with 21 bases spanning the gap. This CDR3 contains 18 residues. The CDR3 DNA is TGTGCCAGCAGCTCCCGAGGCGGGGTCGCACAAATGAACACTGAAGCTTTCTAT. Its translation: CASSSRGGVAQMNTEAFY.

Regarding this clonotype: A much bigger clone sits one base away, suggesting this may be a read error. The V gene is TRBV6-5, the J gene TRBJ2-1, with TRBD2 as a possible D gene (5 bases). Germline V CDR1 and CDR2: MNHEY, SVGAGI. V was pared by 8 bases and J by 0 bases, with 14 bases between. The CDR3 extends over 15 amino acids. The CDR3 sequence is CASRRSGNSYNEQFF. DNA of the CDR3: TGTGCCAGCCGACGGTCCGGGAACTCCTACAATGAGCAGTTCTTC.

This clonotype was counted a single time. Being one base from a much bigger clone, this may be a read error. The chain carries TRBV12-3 or TRBV12-4 and TRBJ2-2, with unresolved D. The CDR3 loop spans 14 amino acids. The CDR3 coding sequence is TGTGCCAACAGTTTTGGGCAGAACACCGGGGAGCTGTTTTTT. It yields the protein CANSFGQNTGELFF.

On this clonotype: One base away lies a much larger clone, so this may be a sequencing read error. CDR3 loop: CSARASGRAYNERFF. DNA for the CDR3: TGCAGTGCTAGGGCTAGCGGGAGGGCCTACAATGAGCGGTTCTTC. The chain carries TRBV20-1 and TRBJ2-1, with 12 bases that match TRBD2. Germline V CDR1 and CDR2: DFQATT, SNEGSKA (reference sequence). The CDR3 runs to 15 residues.

This clonotype appeared many times. The chain links TRBV4-2 to TRBJ2-5, with 12 bases aligning to TRBD2. Unmatched junction bases numbered 7, after V lost 2 bases and J lost 3 bases. CDR1 and CDR2 from the germline V gene are LGHNA and YNFKEQ. The CDR3 is 17 amino acids. This CDR3 is CASSQTPLAGGKETQYF. CDR3 DNA sequence: TGTGCCAGCAGCCAAACCCCACTAGCGGGGGGAAAAGAGACCCAGTACTTC.

As to this clonotype: One end of the junction fails to match germline, which may point to a read error. The rearrangement links TRBV4-2 to TRBJ2-3; tentative D call: TRBD2 (6 bases). The CDR3 extends over 15 amino acids. Germline lookup yields CDR1 LGHNA and CDR2 YNFKEQ. CDR3 in amino acids: CTSSRDFPGTDTQYF. The CDR3 DNA reads TGTACCAGCAGCCGGGACTTCCCTGGCACAGATACGCAGTATTTT.

The chain couples TRBV7-8 to TRBJ1-1; D is unclear. Germline lookup yields CDR1 SGHVS and CDR2 FQNEAQ. This CDR3 has 13 residues. The V and J ends lost 7 bases and 1 base respectively, with 10 bases between them. The CDR3 DNA is TGTGCCAGCACCAATCGACAGAACACTGAAGCTTTCTTT. It yields the protein CASTNRQNTEAFF.

The gene calls are TRBV7-8 and TRBJ1-1, with 8 bases lining up with TRBD1. J was trimmed by 13 bases and V by 9 bases; bases with no gene match: 13. The CDR3 is 12 amino acids. Germline values: CDR1 SGHVS, CDR2 FQNEAQ. CDR3 protein: CARSARTGRGFF. DNA for the CDR3: TGTGCCAGAAGCGCAAGGACAGGGAGGGGTTTCTTT.

V and J are TRBV6-2 or TRBV6-3 and TRBJ2-2, with D perhaps assigned TRBD1 or TRBD2 (5 bases each). Germline V lookup: CDR1 MNHEY, CDR2 SVGEGT. Trimming took 7 bases from V and 5 from J, leaving 14 bases between them. The CDR3 covers 14 residues. The CDR3 DNA reads TGTGCCAGCATCTATGTTGGGGGAACCGGGGAGCTGTTTTTT. It translates to CASIYVGGTGELFF.

This clonotype was observed many times. This sequence joins TRBV29-1 and TRBJ1-1; D is uncertain. The V end was cut by 3 bases, the J end by 0 bases, with 11 bases between. In germline, CDR1 is SQVTM, CDR2 ANQGSEA. CDR3 length: 14 residues. CDR3 amino acids: CSVDVGRVNTEAFF. CDR3 nucleotides: TGCAGCGTTGACGTAGGGAGGGTGAACACTGAAGCTTTCTTT.

Points on this clonotype: Possible read error: a much larger clone is one base away. The chain carries TRBV4-1 and TRBJ1-3, with D possibly being TRBD1 (6 bases). The CDR3 consists of 16 residues. Germline assignment: CDR1 MGHRA and CDR2 YSYEKL. CDR3 DNA sequence: TGCTCCAGCAGCCGTAGGGGGAGGAGCTCTGGAAACACCATATATTTT. Translated, it gives CSSSRRGRSSGNTIYF.

For this clonotype: An end of the junction does not agree with germline; a read error may underlie this. The rearrangement uses TRBV10-2 and TRBJ1-5, with 7 positions matching TRBD1. The V gene's germline CDR1 is WSHSY and CDR2 SAAADI. The CDR3 length is 12 residues. The CDR3 reads CASSVGGQSQHF. The CDR3, as DNA: TGCGCCAGCAGTGTGGGGGGACAGTCCCAACATTTT.

The rearrangement joins TRBV30 to TRBJ2-7; D is possibly TRBD2 (5 bases). The germline V gene has CDR1 GTSNPN and CDR2 SVGIG (reference sequence). This CDR3 contains 14 residues. The V gene lost 2 bases and the J gene lost 3 bases, with 14 bases spanning the gap. As DNA, the CDR3 is TGTGCCTGGAGTATACAAGCCGGGATCTACGAGCAGTACTTC. It yields the protein CAWSIQAGIYEQYF.

Remarks on this clonotype: At one boundary the junction diverges from the germline segment, which might be a read error. This chain connects TRBV5-5 to TRBJ1-1; no clear D gene. The CDR3 is 15 amino acids. Germline V gene data show CDR1 as SGHKS and CDR2 as YYEKEE (reference sequence). For the CDR3, the DNA is TGTGCCAGCAGCTTGGGTGTAGAGGCGGATACTGAAGCTCTCTTT. Translated, it gives CASSLGVEADTEALF.

V is TRBV11-2 and J is TRBJ2-7, with TRBD2 as a possible D gene (5 bases). Germline assignment: CDR1 SGHAT and CDR2 FQNNGV. The ends were cut back, 5 bases at V and 9 bases at J, with 14 bases in the middle. The CDR3 extends over 12 amino acids. The CDR3 spells CASSLETNRQYF. CDR3 nucleotide sequence: TGTGCCAGCAGCCTGGAGACTAATAGGCAGTACTTC.

A remark on this clonotype: At one of its ends the junction is not consistent with the germline gene, which may arise from a read error. This chain connects TRBV11-2 to TRBJ2-1; TRBD2 matches 7 bases. CDR1 is SGHAT, CDR2 FQNNGV, per germline. This CDR3 spans 17 amino acids. The CDR3 DNA is TGCGCCAGCAGCTTAGTGTACGGGGGGAGCTCCTACAATGAGCATTTCTTC. It translates to CASSLVYGGSSYNEHFF.